This TCR beta chain is from a study of T cell repertoires in cytomegalovirus infection. Study at large: CMV epitopes that were recently identified and HLA-C-restricted were used alongside well-studied HLA-B-restricted ones.

TCRdb passed the reads through MiXCR, listing each CDR3 protein once. The sample lists 550,000 to 700,000 distinct CDR3 sequences, roughly 42% occurring once. This CDR3 has 18 amino acids. Trimming pared 6 bases from V and 2 bases from J, leaving 20 bases between. The germline gives CDR1 LNHDA, CDR2 SQIVND (reference sequence). Study outcomes and limitations: It was HLA-C-restricted CMV-specific TCR beta clonotypes that dominated the response ex vivo.

To note about this clonotype: Antigen: not known.

The sample consisted of cultured PBMCs, taken from culture after CMV antigen stimulation. This TCR came from a human donor in good health (CMV status not recorded). Some clones in this sample may be carry-over from other donors' samples. The rearrangement links TRBV19 to TRBJ2-6; no reliable D call. CDR3: CASRRAGLAVPGANVLTF. In nucleotides, the CDR3 is TGTGCCAGTAGGCGCGCCGGGTTGGCGGTTCCTGGGGCCAACGTCCTGACTTTC.